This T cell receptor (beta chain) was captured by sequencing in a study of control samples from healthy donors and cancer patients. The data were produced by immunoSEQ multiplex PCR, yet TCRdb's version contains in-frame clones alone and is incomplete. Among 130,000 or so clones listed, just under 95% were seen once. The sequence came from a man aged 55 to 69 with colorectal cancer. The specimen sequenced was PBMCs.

The CDR3 bases are TGTGCCAGTAGTATTAACGGGGCTAGCACAGATACGCAGTATTTT. Translated, it gives CASSINGASTDTQYF. The chain uses TRBV19 and TRBJ2-3; either TRBD1 or TRBD2 may fit D (5 bases each). Trimming cost V 3 bases and J 0 bases, with 10 bases left between them. CDR1 is LNHDA and CDR2 is SQIVND in the germline V gene (reference sequence). The CDR3 contains 15 residues.